This T cell receptor beta chain comes out of a study of T cell responses to AZD1222 COVID-19 vaccine. Overall study results and limits: In the spike-specific TCR repertoire, nearly half reportedly target unmutated variant regions. Most donors were white British and more were female, and clonal diversity was possibly underestimated.

About this clone itself: No antigen is known for it.

The protocol was immunoSEQ multiplex PCR, while the TCRdb copy is restricted to in-frame clones and leaves out a portion. This table has 95,000 to 150,000 clones, approximately 85% appearing once. The CDR3 length is 17 residues. Germline V gives CDR1 LGHNA, CDR2 YSLEER. The V and J ends lost 1 base and 4 bases, in that order; junction bases with no gene match: 9. The sample consisted of peripheral blood, taken on day 0 of AZD1222 vaccination. This clonotype was obtained from an adult in good health. V and J are TRBV4-3 and TRBJ2-2; the match to TRBD2 covers 7 bases. CDR3 DNA sequence: TGCGCCAGCAGCCAAGGAGAAGCGGGGTATCTCACCGGGGAGCTGTTTTTT. Its protein is CASSQGEAGYLTGELFF.